This TCR beta chain emerged from a study of CD8 T cells in ankylosing spondylitis. CDR1 is SNHLY, CDR2 FYNNEI, per germline. The CDR3 extends over 15 amino acids. Trimming cost V 7 bases and J 6 bases, with 21 bases left between them. Overall study results and limits: A number of the motif variants had already been described in reactive arthritis synovial fluid and blood. Within ankylosing spondylitis blood, a TCR beta motif made up of eight highly homologous variants appeared to be characteristic.

This clonotype was observed a few times. The target antigen is unknown. In making TCR beta libraries, quantitative 5'-RACE with molecular barcodes was used. TCRdb re-called the 5' RACE reads through MiXCR, storing one row per CDR3 protein. Of about 540,000 distinct CDR3 sequences listed, about an eighth are singletons. The clonotype originates from a male donor with ankylosing spondylitis. The specimen was blood, either unsorted or a sorted T cell fraction (not recorded which). V is TRBV2 and J is TRBJ1-1; tentative D call: TRBD1 (6 bases). CDR3 sequence: CASNQLKRGGAEAFF. DNA of the CDR3: TGTGCCAGCAACCAGCTCAAAAGGGGGGGGGCTGAAGCTTTCTTT.